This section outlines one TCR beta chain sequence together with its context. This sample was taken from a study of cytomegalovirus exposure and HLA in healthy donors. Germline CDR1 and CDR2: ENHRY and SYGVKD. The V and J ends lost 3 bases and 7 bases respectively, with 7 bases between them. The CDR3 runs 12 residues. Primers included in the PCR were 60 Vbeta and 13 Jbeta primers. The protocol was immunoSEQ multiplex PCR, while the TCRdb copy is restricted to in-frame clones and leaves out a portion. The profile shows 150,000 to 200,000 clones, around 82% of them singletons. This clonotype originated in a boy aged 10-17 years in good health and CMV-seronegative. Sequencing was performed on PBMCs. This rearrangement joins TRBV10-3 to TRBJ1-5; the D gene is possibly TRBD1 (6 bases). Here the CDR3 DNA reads TGTGCCATCAGTGATGGGGGCCAGCCCCAGCATTTT. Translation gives CAISDGGQPQHF.